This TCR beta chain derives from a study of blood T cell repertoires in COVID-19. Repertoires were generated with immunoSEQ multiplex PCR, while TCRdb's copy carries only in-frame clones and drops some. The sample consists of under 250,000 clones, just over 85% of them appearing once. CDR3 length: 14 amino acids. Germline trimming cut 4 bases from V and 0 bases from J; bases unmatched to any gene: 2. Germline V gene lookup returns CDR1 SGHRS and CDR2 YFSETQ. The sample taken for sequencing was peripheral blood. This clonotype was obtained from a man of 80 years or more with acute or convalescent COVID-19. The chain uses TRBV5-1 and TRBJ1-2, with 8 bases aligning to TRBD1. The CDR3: CASSPGQANYGYTF. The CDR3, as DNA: TGCGCCAGCAGCCCGGGACAGGCTAACTATGGCTACACCTTC.